The T cell receptor (beta chain) under discussion was sequenced for a study of human T cells and chemical hapten exposure listed by TCRdb under 2021. Regarding the complete study: For sensitization, 2% DPC in acetone was applied to a 2 cm by 2 cm area of upper inner arm skin. Throughout the roughly 24-week study period, patients were also given weekly therapeutic DPC doses on the scalp. Patch testing was done on the upper back using Finn chambers containing 0.01% DPC, and results were scored after 6 days according to International Contact Dermatitis Research Group standards. The patient cohort, mostly female, included alopecia areata with under or over 50% scalp involvement, alopecia totalis and alopecia universalis. Libraries were combined into a pool for sequencing, and differences in TCR yield between samples came mainly from small differences in library volumes within the pool. Peripheral blood TCR repertoire changes were tracked in vivo in alopecia patients during primary and secondary sensitization to the hapten diphenylcyclopropenone (DPC). Patient blood was sampled pre-sensitization (week 0) and at 2, 6 and about 24 weeks after DPC sensitization. For TCR sequencing, blood came from over 25 alopecia patients at anywhere from one to four time points (pre-sensitization, 2, 6 and 24 weeks). Points the paper makes about the study in general: All patients had alopecia, a presumed autoimmune disease, so their immune response might differ from that of healthy individuals. After repeated subsampling, the strength of the expansion versus patch-test correlation and the threshold at which it became significant changed. No change with DPC sensitization was found in the number of TCRs above 1 in 1000 frequency, and no evidence of global repertoire structure alterations was found. Patch test score was positively correlated with the number of PT1 expanded TCRs, with significance at thresholds 8, 16 and 32 but not at 4. Compared with pre-sensitization or healthy control sets, expanded TCRs formed significantly more large CDR3 similarity clusters, which is consistent with antigen-driven responses.

Libraries were built with RACE. For sequencing, a NextSeq 500 was employed. Library preparation attached unique molecular identifiers to individual cDNA molecules for quantitative, reproducible TCR counting. For every blood RNA sample, sequencing covered both the TCR alpha and TCR beta chains. Processing in the source paper ran as follows. A median of roughly 98,000 TCRs per sample was observed, with a range of roughly 23,224 to 750,000. V, J and CDR3 annotation of the TCR reads was performed with the Decombinator software suite. For the PS versus PT1 abundance plots, all samples were subsampled to the same number of TCRs (28,000). Expanded TCRs were defined as absent before sensitization and observed at least eight times at the 2-week time point. TCRdb reanalyzed the raw reads on its own, using fastp at Q25 for trimming and MiXCR for clone calling, and kept in-frame beta chains. Rows with a matching CDR3 protein are joined into one entry that keeps the most common DNA and genes. None of the V and J calls come from the authors' own analysis; TCRdb made them. This sample holds approximately 87,000 distinct CDR3 sequences; over 9.5% were observed only once. About 3% of the sample is in the top ten clones.

This clonotype was picked up many times. There is no known antigen for this receptor. Base qualities were left out, and no much larger clone turns up one base away. Taken with the paper, the label for time point translates to: patch test 2, 6 weeks after DPC sensitization. Read against the paper, the sample's treatment or condition label means: therapeutic diphenylcyclopropenone sensitization with weekly scalp DPC. At each patch-test visit, blood was drawn before the patch test was applied. To be eligible, patients had to be aged 18 to 70, diagnosed with alopecia and judged suitable for DPC therapy, while pregnant patients were excluded. Total RNA was isolated from unfractionated whole blood collected in Tempus Blood RNA tubes. The source was whole blood, collected in connection with sensitization to the hapten diphenylcyclopropenone (DPC). This receptor was taken from a woman between 40 and 55 years old with alopecia areata. Some clones in this sample may be carry-over from other donors' samples.

This receptor has the CDR3 CASTQGGGVLNEQFF. The nucleotide sequence is TGTGCCAGCACTCAAGGGGGGGGCGTTTTGAATGAGCAGTTCTTC. The rearranged segments are TRBV2 and TRBJ2-1; TRBD2 is a possible D gene, resting on 7 matching bases. The CDR3 has 15 amino acids, counting the end cysteine and phenylalanine. The kept DNA is CDR3 alone, 45 bases in frame from the first base. At the junction V is shortened by 7 bases and J by 7 bases, with 20 bases in between. CDR1 and CDR2, looked up from the germline V gene, are SNHLY and FYNNEI.